This TCR beta chain comes out of a study of a mutant IDH1 vaccine in newly diagnosed glioma. Study information: Either 4-6 weeks after radiotherapy alone or alongside temozolomide, vaccination was begun.

Only in-frame clones appear in the TCRdb table, and some are missing; sequencing was by immunoSEQ multiplex PCR. The sample holds tens of thousands of clones, approximately 82% seen once. Trimming took 5 bases from V and 10 from J; bases not matched to a gene: 10. Germline CDR1 SGHTA, CDR2 FQGNSA. The CDR3 has 15 residues. Specified time point: week 35, safety follow-up. Every vaccine dose comprised 300 ug of mutant IDH1 20-mer peptide plus topical imiquimod. Newly diagnosed WHO grade 3 or 4 IDH1-mutant, ATRX-lost astrocytomas were identified in the donors. As to this clone: Its antigen is undetermined.

The chain is built from TRBV7-2 and TRBJ2-1, with 11 bases fitting TRBD2. The specimen was PBMCs, collected from a glioma patient whose treatment included an IDH1 peptide vaccine. This sequence originates from a woman aged 18-30 years with glioma. CDR3 loop: CASSATSGGFGEQFF. The CDR3, as DNA: TGTGCCAGCAGCGCAACTAGCGGGGGATTCGGAGAGCAGTTCTTC.